Following are 9 T cell receptor beta chains from one sample sequenced in a study of blood T cell repertoires in COVID-19. The protocol was immunoSEQ multiplex PCR, while the TCRdb copy is restricted to in-frame clones and leaves out a portion. The sample has over 60,000 clones, approximately 90% seen once. Source material: peripheral blood. These receptors all come from a man aged 65-85 years with active or convalescent COVID-19.

The rearrangement joins TRBV28 to TRBJ2-2; TRBD1 aligns across 7 bases. This CDR3 contains 15 residues. Trimming took 8 bases from V and 4 from J; bases not matched to a gene: 10. The germline CDR1 and CDR2 sequences are MDHEN and SYDVKM. The CDR3 protein is CASVPPGTVTGELFF. CDR3 nucleotides: TGTGCCAGCGTTCCCCCAGGGACAGTCACCGGGGAGCTGTTTTTT.

In DNA, the CDR3 is TGTGCCAGCAGCTTGCGGACAGGGAGGGACGAGCAGTACTTC. Translation: CASSLRTGRDEQYF. The chain has TRBV7-6 and TRBJ2-7, with D possibly being TRBD1 (8 bases). In germline, CDR1 is SGHVS, CDR2 FNYEAQ. V was shortened by 3 bases and J by 5 bases, with 14 bases between the two germline ends. The CDR3 sequence is 14 residues long.

This chain joins TRBV27 and TRBJ2-1, with D possibly being TRBD2 (6 bases). CDR1 and CDR2 from the germline V gene are MNHEY and SMNVEV (reference sequence). Trimming removed 3 bases at V and 1 base at J, with 7 bases between. This CDR3 comprises 14 residues. The CDR3 bases are TGTGCCAGCAGTTTGGGAGGTTCCTACAATGAGCAGTTCTTC. Its translation is CASSLGGSYNEQFF.

The genes are TRBV21-1 and TRBJ2-3; TRBD2, the D gene given by the table, was not confirmed from the DNA. TRBV21-1 is marked as a pseudogene. CDR3 length: 23 amino acids. The CDR3, as DNA: TGTGCCAGCAGCAAAAGGGACGGGGGACTAGCGGAAGAAAGGGGTCCCCAGACAGATACGCAGTATTTT. It encodes CASSKRDGGLAEERGPQTDTQYF.

The V call is TRBV6-5, the J call TRBJ1-2, with TRBD1 identical over 11 bases. Germline V gene data show CDR1 as MNHEY and CDR2 as SVGAGI. V lost 5 bases to trimming and J lost 5 bases; unmatched junction nucleotides: 7. The CDR3 is made up of 15 amino acids. CDR3 DNA: TGTGCCAGCAGTCCGCGGGACAGGGGGACTTATGGCTACACCTTC. This translates into CASSPRDRGTYGYTF.

This clone appeared once. The CDR3 DNA reads as TGTGCCAGCAGTCAGGGGGGTCCGGGAGAGCAGTACTTC. It specifies CASSQGGPGEQYF. The gene calls are TRBV28 and TRBJ2-7; tentatively, D is TRBD1 (7 bases). V was pared by 5 bases and J by 7 bases, with 15 bases between. Germline CDR1 reads MDHEN; CDR2 reads SYDVKM. The CDR3 loop spans 13 amino acids.

This clone was observed once. This chain links TRBV3-1 (or the pseudogene TRBV3-2) with TRBJ2-5; 12 bases fit TRBD2. The V gene end was trimmed by 2 bases and the J gene end by 7 bases; junction bases not matched to a gene: 11. Per germline, CDR1 LGHDT and CDR2 YNNKEL (reference sequence). The CDR3 loop spans 17 amino acids. The chain's CDR3 is CASSQSWTSGVPGTQYF. CDR3 bases: TGTGCCAGCAGCCAATCATGGACTAGCGGGGTCCCGGGGACCCAGTACTTC.

A word on this clone: The junction and the germline gene differ at one end; a read error may be behind it. The chain joins TRBV28 to TRBJ2-7; TRBD1 matches at 7 bases. Germline V gene sequence: CDR1 MDHEN, CDR2 SYDVKM. This CDR3 spans 12 amino acids. The CDR3 DNA sequence: TGTGCCAGCAGCTGGGACAGACAGGGTGCGGACTTC. Translation gives CASSWDRQGADF.

The chain employs TRBV28 and TRBJ1-6; 7 nucleotides line up with TRBD1. The J segment lost 10 bases and the V segment lost 5 bases, leaving 8 bases of the junction unmatched. The CDR3 runs 14 residues. Germline V lookup: CDR1 MDHEN, CDR2 SYDVKM. For the CDR3, the DNA is TGTGCCAGCAGTCAAGGGGGCTTAGGATCACCCCTCCACTTT. Protein product: CASSQGGLGSPLHF.